Listed here are 5 T cell receptor beta chains from one sample, sequenced in a study of T cell repertoires in cytomegalovirus infection. One entry per CDR3 protein results from TCRdb running MiXCR on the reads. The sample yields approximately 180,000 distinct CDR3 sequences, about 20% seen once. Specimen: PBMCs. Receptors were obtained from a human donor in good health (CMV status not recorded). Some clones in this sample may be carry-over from other donors' samples.

This clonotype showed up just a few times. This chain joins TRBV20-1 and TRBJ1-3; 10 bases align to TRBD1. The ends lost 1 base at V and 4 bases at J; junction bases unmatched: 4. This CDR3 comprises 15 residues. Germline V lookup: CDR1 DFQATT, CDR2 SNEGSKA (reference sequence). Here the CDR3 reads CSARVGTGVGNTIYF. The DNA of the CDR3 is TGCAGTGCTAGAGTGGGGACAGGGGTGGGAAACACCATATATTTT.

The rearrangement links TRBV5-6 to TRBJ2-1; 9 bases are a match to TRBD2. V trimming: 3 bases; J trimming: 2 bases; junction bases outside the gene matches: 9. The CDR3 has 17 residues. Looked up from germline, CDR1 is SGHDT and CDR2 is YYEEEE. The CDR3 DNA reads as TGTGCCAGCAGCTGGGCGGGGCGGGGGGGTCCCTACAATGAGCAGTTCTTC. It codes for CASSWAGRGGPYNEQFF. Together with reference TRBV5-6 and TRBJ2-1, the CDR3 gives the full variable domain: DAGVTQSPTHLIKTRGQQVTLRCSPKSGHDTVSWYQQALGQGPQFIFQYYEEEERQRGNFPDRFSGHQFPNYSSELNVNALLLGDSALYLCASSWAGRGGPYNEQFFGPGTRLTVL.

There are a few counts of this clonotype. J is TRBJ2-7 and V is TRBV7-9; TRBD1 or TRBD2 may be the D gene (5 bases each). Germline V gene sequence: CDR1 SEHNR, CDR2 FQNEAQ (reference sequence). Between the trimmed V and J ends, which lost 7 bases and 2 bases, there was a span of 15 bases. The CDR3 is made up of 14 amino acids. As DNA, the CDR3 is TGTGCCAGCAACTGGGGTGGGGGACCCTACGAGCAGTACTTC. This codes for CASNWGGGPYEQYF.

The gene calls are TRBV4-1 and TRBJ1-5, with 10 bases aligning to TRBD1. There are 16 residues in the CDR3. Germline assignment: CDR1 MGHRA and CDR2 YSYEKL. J was trimmed by 7 bases and V by 3 bases; bases with no gene match: 9. The CDR3 loop reads CASSQSRDRGFQPQHF. Written as DNA, the CDR3 is TGCGCCAGCAGCCAGTCCCGGGACAGGGGTTTCCAGCCCCAGCATTTT.

Ten or more counts support this clonotype. V and J are TRBV7-2 and TRBJ2-5; 7 nucleotides line up with TRBD2. From germline, CDR1 is SGHTA and CDR2 FQGNSA. The CDR3 runs to 15 residues. V shed 2 bases and J 5 bases; nucleotides not matched to a gene: 8. The CDR3 loop is CASSLLGRERETQYF. DNA for the CDR3: TGTGCCAGCAGCTTACTGGGGCGGGAGCGGGAGACCCAGTACTTC.